The 7 T cell receptor beta chains below all came from one sample that was sequenced in a study of blood T cells in healthy people across ages. With a J-beta primer mix and a sample-barcoded 5' primer, a second PCR ran 7 to 11 cycles. One entry per CDR3 protein, called by TCRdb with MiXCR from the 5' RACE reads. The sample lists almost 300,000 distinct CDR3 sequences, less than 30% occurring once. Sequencing input: blood. The origin of the receptors is a woman in her sixties or seventies in good health.

There are a few counts of this clonotype. This sequence joins TRBV5-1 and TRBJ2-5; D might be TRBD1 or TRBD2, each matching 5 bases. The germline CDR1 and CDR2 sequences are SGHRS and YFSETQ. The length of the CDR3 is 16 residues. Trimming removed 6 bases at V and 4 bases at J, with 22 bases between. The CDR3: CASIPGLRGGSETQYF. The DNA for the CDR3 is TGCGCCAGCATTCCGGGGCTAAGGGGCGGGTCAGAGACCCAGTACTTC.

The table lists this clonotype with many counts. This chain connects TRBV5-1 to TRBJ2-7, with no clear D. The CDR3 length is 14 residues. CDR1 is SGHRS and CDR2 is YFSETQ in the germline V gene. Trimming stripped 10 bases from V and 2 bases from J, with 19 bases between. CDR3 DNA: TGCGCCTCCGGGCAGGACCTCGGCCCCTACGAGCAGTACTTC. Translated, it gives CASGQDLGPYEQYF.

This chain connects TRBV27 to TRBJ1-4, with no clear D. V was trimmed by 5 bases and J by 4 bases, leaving 11 bases between them. The CDR3 is 14 residues long. Germline V gene data show CDR1 as MNHEY and CDR2 as SMNVEV (reference sequence). CDR3 DNA sequence: TGTGCCAGCAGTCTACGTATAAATAATGAAAAACTGTTTTTT. Translated: CASSLRINNEKLFF.

V usage is TRBV7-2 and J usage is TRBJ2-1; 7 nucleotides match TRBD2. J lost 3 bases, V lost 4 bases, and 6 bases had no gene match. The CDR3 runs to 15 residues. The V gene's germline CDR1 is SGHTA and CDR2 FQGNSA. CDR3 region: CASSSMGGSYNEQFF. CDR3 coding DNA: TGTGCCAGCAGCTCCATGGGAGGGAGCTACAATGAGCAGTTCTTC.

J is TRBJ1-5 and V is TRBV29-1; TRBD1 matches at 10 bases. V shed 6 bases and J 5 bases; nucleotides not matched to a gene: 7. Germline V gene lookup returns CDR1 SQVTM and CDR2 ANQGSEA. This CDR3 region has 14 residues. CDR3 amino acids: CSVTGTGVDQPQHF. As DNA, the CDR3 is TGCAGCGTAACCGGGACAGGGGTTGATCAGCCCCAGCATTTT.

This chain joins TRBV29-1 and TRBJ2-5; D assignment may be TRBD1 or TRBD2 (5 bases each). The J call may be mistaken, given a closer DNA end match to TRBJ2-1. This CDR3 comprises 14 residues. Looked up from germline, CDR1 is SQVTM and CDR2 is ANQGSEA. CDR3 nucleotide sequence: TGCAGCGTTGAAGGGGGGAAATCGATCAATGAGCAGTTCTTC. Translating it yields CSVEGGKSINEQFF.

This sequence joins TRBV29-1 and TRBJ2-1; D may correspond to TRBD1 or TRBD2 (5 bases each). Trimming shortened V by 5 bases and J by 4 bases, and 18 bases separated the two germline ends. The CDR3 totals 15 residues. Germline CDR1 and CDR2: SQVTM and ANQGSEA. CDR3 loop: CSVRDPPSRYNEQFF. For the CDR3, the DNA is TGCAGCGTTAGGGACCCCCCTTCGAGGTACAATGAGCAGTTCTTC.